The present TCR beta chain was sequenced within a study of blood T cell repertoires in COVID-19. Background on the study: Sites in the United States, Italy and Spain provided acute and convalescent COVID-19 samples. From T cells, B-cell-depleted T cells, or PBMCs came the material, which was cDNA or gDNA.

The CDR3 runs 14 residues. From germline, CDR1 is LNHDA and CDR2 SQIVND (reference sequence). The trim removed 6 bases at V and 5 bases at J, leaving 4 bases unmatched. Per the study methods: Cell counts per sample came from amplifying reference gene primers. Measured with immunoSEQ multiplex PCR; TCRdb has only the in-frame clones, and not every one. Clonal size and the V and J genes are those of that table, whereas D and trimming came from the DNA. Here the sample spans under 150,000 clones, approximately 89% being singletons. This clonotype originated in a human donor in a cohort sampled during active COVID-19. The V gene is TRBV19, the J gene TRBJ1-5, with 10 bases identical to TRBD1. Sequenced material: peripheral blood. Here the CDR3 reads CASSRTGGHQPQHF. The CDR3 coding sequence is TGTGCCAGTAGCCGGACAGGGGGGCATCAGCCCCAGCATTTT.